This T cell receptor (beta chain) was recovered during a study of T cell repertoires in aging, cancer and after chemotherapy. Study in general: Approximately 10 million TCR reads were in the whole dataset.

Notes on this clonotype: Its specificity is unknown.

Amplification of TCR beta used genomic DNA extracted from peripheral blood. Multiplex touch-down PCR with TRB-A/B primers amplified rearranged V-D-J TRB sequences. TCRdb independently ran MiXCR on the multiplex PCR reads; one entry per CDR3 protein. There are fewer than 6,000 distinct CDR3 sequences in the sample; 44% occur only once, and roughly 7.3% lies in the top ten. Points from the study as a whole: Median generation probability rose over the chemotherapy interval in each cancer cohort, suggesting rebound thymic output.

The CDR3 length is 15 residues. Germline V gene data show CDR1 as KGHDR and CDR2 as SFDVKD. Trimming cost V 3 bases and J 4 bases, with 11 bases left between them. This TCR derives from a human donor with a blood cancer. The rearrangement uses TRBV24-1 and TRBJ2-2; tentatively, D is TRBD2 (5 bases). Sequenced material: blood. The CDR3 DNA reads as TGTGCCACCAGTGATCCAGGAGGACCCACCGGGGAGCTGTTTTTT. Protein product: CATSDPGGPTGELFF.